This T cell receptor (beta chain) originates from a study of blood T cell repertoires in COVID-19. The overall study: The United States, Italy and Spain provided the acute and convalescent COVID-19 samples. Sources were T cells, B-cell-depleted T cells, or PBMCs; the material itself was cDNA or gDNA.

In the authors' workflow: Amplification of reference gene primers was used by the study to estimate nucleated cell counts. Produced via immunoSEQ multiplex PCR; TCRdb's table is partial and in-frame only. The V and J calls and clone size come from that table; D and trimming were worked out from the DNA. The sample contains around 260,000 clones, around nine tenths of which appear only once. The V segment lost 4 bases and the J segment 3 bases; nucleotides outside the gene matches: 5. Germline loops: CDR1 SGHVS, CDR2 FQNEAQ. This CDR3 region has 15 residues. Material: peripheral blood. The V and J genes are TRBV7-8 and TRBJ1-5; 8 bases fit TRBD1. The receptor was isolated from a man aged 35 to 55 who had recovered from COVID-19. Written as DNA, the CDR3 is TGTGCCAGCAGCTCTGGGGACAGGCTCAATCAGCCCCAGCATTTT. Protein sequence: CASSSGDRLNQPQHF.